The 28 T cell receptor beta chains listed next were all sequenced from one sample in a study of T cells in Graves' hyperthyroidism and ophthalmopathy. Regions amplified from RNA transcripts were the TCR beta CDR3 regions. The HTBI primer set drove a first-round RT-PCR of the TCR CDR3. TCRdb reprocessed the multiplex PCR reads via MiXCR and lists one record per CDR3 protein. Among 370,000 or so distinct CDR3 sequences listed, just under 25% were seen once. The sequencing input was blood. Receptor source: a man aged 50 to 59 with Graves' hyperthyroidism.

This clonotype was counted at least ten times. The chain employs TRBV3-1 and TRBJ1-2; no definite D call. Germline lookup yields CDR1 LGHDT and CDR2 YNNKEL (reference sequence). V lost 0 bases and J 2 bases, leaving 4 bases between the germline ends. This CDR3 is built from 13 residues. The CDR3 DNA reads TGTGCCAGCAGCCAAGACGGGAACTATGGCTACACCTTC. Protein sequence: CASSQDGNYGYTF.

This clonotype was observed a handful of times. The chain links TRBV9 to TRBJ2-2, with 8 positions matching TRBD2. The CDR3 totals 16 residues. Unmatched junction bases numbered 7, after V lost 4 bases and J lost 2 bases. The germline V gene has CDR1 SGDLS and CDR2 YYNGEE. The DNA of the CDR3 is TGTGCCAGCAGCCCCCGGACTAGCCGTAACACCGGGGAGCTGTTTTTT. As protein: CASSPRTSRNTGELFF.

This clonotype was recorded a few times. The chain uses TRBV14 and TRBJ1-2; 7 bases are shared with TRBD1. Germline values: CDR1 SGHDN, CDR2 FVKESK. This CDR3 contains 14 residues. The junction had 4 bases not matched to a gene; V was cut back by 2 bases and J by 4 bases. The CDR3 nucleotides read TGTGCCAGCAGCCAACTGGGGACAGCCTATGGCTACACCTTC. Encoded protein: CASSQLGTAYGYTF.

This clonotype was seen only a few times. CDR3 amino acids: CASSPGGLSYNEQFF. The CDR3 DNA follows: TGTGCCAGCAGCCCAGGTGGTCTCTCCTACAATGAGCAGTTCTTC. V usage is TRBV7-3 and J usage is TRBJ2-1; D gene unclear. V was clipped by 5 bases and J by 0 bases, with 11 bases between them. Germline assignment: CDR1 SGHTA and CDR2 FQGTGA. The CDR3 runs to 15 residues.

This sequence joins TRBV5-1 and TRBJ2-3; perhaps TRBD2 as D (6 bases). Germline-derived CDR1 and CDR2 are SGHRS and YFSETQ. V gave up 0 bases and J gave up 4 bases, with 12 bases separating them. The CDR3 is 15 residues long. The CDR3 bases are TGCGCCAGCAGCTTGGCCGGGGGAAGCTCAGATACGCAGTATTTT. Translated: CASSLAGGSSDTQYF.

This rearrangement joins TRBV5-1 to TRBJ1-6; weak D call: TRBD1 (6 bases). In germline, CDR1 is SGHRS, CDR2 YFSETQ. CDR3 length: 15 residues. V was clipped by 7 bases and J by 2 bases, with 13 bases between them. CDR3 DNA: TGCGCCAGCCGACAGGACAGCCCCTATAATTCACCCCTCCACTTT. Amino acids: CASRQDSPYNSPLHF.

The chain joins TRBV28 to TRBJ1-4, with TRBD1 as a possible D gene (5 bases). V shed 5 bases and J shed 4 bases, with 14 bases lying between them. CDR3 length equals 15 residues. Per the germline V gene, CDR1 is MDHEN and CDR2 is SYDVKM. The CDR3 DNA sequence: TGTGCCAGCAGTCCGGGGGACCGCCATAATGAAAAACTGTTTTTT. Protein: CASSPGDRHNEKLFF. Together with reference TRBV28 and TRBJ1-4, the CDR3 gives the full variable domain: DVKVTQSSRYLVKRTGEKVFLECVQDMDHENMFWYRQDPGLGLRLIYFSYDVKMKEKGDIPEGYSVSREKKERFSLILESASTNQTSMYLCASSPGDRHNEKLFFGSGTQLSVL.

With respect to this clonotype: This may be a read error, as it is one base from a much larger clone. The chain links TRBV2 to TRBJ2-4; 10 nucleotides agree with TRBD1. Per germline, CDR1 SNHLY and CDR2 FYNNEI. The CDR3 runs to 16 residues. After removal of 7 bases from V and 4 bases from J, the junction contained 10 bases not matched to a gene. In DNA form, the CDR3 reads TGTGCCAGCATCGACGACAGGGGGCAGTTGAAAAACATTCAGTACTTC. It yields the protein CASIDDRGQLKNIQYF.

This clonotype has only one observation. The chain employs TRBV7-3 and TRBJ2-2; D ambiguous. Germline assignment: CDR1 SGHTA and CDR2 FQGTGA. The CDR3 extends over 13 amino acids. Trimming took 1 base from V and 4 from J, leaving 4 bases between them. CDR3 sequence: CASSLISTGELFF. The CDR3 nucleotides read TGTGCCAGCAGCTTAATTTCCACCGGGGAGCTGTTTTTT.

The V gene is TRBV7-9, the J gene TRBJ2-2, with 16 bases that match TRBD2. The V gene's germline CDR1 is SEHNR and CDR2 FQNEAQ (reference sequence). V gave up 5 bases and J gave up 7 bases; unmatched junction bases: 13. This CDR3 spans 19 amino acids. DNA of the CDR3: TGTGCCAGCAGCGCGCAACCGGGACTAGCGGGAGGGTCTGTCGGGGAGCTGTTTTTT. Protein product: CASSAQPGLAGGSVGELFF.

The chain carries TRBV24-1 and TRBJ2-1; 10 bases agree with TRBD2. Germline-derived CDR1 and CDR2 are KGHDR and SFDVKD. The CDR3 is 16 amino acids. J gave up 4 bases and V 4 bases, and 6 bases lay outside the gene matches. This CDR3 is CATSDPLAGFYNEQFF. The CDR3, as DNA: TGTGCCACCAGTGACCCACTAGCGGGGTTTTACAATGAGCAGTTCTTC.

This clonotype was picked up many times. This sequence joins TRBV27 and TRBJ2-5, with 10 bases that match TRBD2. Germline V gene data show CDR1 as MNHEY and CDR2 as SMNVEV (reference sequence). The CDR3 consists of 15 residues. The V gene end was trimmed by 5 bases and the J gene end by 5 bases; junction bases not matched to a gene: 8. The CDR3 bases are TGTGCCAGCAGTCCCACTAGCGGGAATATGGAGACCCAGTACTTC. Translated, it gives CASSPTSGNMETQYF.

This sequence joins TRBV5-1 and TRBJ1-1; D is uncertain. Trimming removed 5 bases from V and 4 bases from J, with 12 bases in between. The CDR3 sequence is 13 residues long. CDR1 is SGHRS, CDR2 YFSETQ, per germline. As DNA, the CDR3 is TGCGCCAGCAGTACGCAGGTCCGCACTGAAGCTTTCTTT. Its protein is CASSTQVRTEAFF. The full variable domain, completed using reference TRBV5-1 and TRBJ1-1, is KAGVTQTPRYLIKTRGQQVTLSCSPISGHRSVSWYQQTPGQGLQFLFEYFSETQRNKGNFPGRFSGRQFSNSRSEMNVSTLELGDSALYLCASSTQVRTEAFFGQGTRLTVV.

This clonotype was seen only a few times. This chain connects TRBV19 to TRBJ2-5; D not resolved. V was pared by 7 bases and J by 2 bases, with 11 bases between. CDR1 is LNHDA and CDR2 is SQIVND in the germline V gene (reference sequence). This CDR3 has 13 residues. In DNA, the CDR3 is TGTGCCAGTAATATGGTGGGACAAGAGACCCAGTACTTC. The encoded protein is CASNMVGQETQYF.

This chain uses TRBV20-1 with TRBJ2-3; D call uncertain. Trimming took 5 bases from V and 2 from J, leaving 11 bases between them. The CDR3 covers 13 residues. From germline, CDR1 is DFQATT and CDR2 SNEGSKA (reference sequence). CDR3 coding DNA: TGCAGTGCTTTTAGATCCCCCACAGATACGCAGTATTTT. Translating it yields CSAFRSPTDTQYF.

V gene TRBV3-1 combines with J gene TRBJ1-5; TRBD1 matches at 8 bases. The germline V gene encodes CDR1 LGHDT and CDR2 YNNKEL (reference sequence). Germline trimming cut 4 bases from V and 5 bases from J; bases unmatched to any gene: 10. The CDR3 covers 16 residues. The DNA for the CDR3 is TGTGCCAGCAGCCCAGGTCCGGACAGGGTGGATCAGCCCCAGCATTTT. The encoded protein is CASSPGPDRVDQPQHF.

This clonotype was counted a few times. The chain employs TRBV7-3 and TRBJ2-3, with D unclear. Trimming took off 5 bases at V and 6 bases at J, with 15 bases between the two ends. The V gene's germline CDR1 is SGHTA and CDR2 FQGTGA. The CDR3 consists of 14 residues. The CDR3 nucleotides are TGTGCCAGCAGCGCCGTAGGCCAGCCGGATACGCAGTATTTT. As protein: CASSAVGQPDTQYF.

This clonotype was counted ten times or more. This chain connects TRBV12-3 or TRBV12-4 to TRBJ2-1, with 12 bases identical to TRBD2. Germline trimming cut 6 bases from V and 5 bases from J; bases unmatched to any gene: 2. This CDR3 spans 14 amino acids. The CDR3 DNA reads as TGTGCCAGCAGACGGACTAGCGGGAACAATGAGCAGTTCTTC. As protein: CASRRTSGNNEQFF.

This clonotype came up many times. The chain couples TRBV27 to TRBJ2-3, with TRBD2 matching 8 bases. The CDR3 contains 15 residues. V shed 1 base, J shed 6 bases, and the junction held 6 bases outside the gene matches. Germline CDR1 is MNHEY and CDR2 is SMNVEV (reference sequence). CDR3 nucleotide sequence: TGTGCCAGCAGTTTATTGTCGGGAGGGGGGGATACGCAGTATTTT. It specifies CASSLLSGGGDTQYF.

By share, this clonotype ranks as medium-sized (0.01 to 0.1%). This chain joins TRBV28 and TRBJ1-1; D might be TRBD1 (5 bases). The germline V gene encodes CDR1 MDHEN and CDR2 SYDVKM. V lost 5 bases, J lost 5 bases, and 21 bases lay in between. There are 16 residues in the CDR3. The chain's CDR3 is CASSTYEGYRRTEAFF. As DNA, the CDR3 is TGTGCCAGCAGTACATACGAGGGGTATCGAAGAACTGAAGCTTTCTTT.

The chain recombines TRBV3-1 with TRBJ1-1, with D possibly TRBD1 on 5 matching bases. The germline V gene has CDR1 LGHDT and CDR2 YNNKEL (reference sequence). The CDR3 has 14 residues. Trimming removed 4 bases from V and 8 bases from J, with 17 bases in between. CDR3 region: CASSPYLGTIEAFF. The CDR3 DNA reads TGTGCCAGCAGCCCATACCTCGGGACGATCGAAGCTTTCTTT.

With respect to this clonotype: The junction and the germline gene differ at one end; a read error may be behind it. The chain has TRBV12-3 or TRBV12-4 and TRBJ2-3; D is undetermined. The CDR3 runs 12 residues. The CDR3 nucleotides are TGTACCAGCAGCCTCGGGCTGTATACGCAGTATTTT. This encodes CTSSLGLYTQYF.

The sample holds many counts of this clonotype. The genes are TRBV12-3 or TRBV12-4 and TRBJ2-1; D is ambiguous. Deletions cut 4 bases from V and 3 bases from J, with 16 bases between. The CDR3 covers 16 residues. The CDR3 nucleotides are TGTGCCAGCAGTTCTCCTCCCTCCATCCACTACAATGAGCAGTTCTTC. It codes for CASSSPPSIHYNEQFF.

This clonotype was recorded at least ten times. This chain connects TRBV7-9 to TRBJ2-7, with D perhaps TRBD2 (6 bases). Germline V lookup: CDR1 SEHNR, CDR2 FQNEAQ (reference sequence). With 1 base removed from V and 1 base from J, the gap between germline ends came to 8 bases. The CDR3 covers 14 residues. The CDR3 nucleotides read TGTGCCAGCAGCTTAGGGCTAGCGTCCTACGAGCAGTACTTC. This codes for CASSLGLASYEQYF.

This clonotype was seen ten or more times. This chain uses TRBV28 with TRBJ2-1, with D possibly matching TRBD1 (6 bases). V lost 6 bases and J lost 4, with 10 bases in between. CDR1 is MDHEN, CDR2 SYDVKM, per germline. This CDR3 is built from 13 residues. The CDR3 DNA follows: TGTGCCAGCAGACAGGGAGTATACAATGAGCAGTTCTTC. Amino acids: CASRQGVYNEQFF.

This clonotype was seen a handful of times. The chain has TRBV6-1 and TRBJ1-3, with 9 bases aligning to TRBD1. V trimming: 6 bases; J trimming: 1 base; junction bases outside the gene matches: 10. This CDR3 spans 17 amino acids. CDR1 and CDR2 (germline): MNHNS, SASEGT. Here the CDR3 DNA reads TGTGCCAGCAGCGCCTTTAAGGACAGGGGTTCTGGAAACACCATATATTTT. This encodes CASSAFKDRGSGNTIYF.

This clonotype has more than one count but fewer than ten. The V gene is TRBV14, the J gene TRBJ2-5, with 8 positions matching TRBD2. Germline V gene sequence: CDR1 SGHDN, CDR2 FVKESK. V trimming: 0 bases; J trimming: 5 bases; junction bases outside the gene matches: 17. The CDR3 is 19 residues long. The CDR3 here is CASSQDLRTSGRIGETQYF. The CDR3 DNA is TGTGCCAGCAGCCAAGATCTAAGAACTAGCGGACGAATAGGGGAGACCCAGTACTTC.

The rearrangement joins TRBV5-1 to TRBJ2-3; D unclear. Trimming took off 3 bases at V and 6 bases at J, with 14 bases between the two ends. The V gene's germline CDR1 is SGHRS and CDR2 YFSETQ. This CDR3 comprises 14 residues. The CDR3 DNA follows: TGCGCCAGCAGCTCTGGCTCCCTGGAGGATACGCAGTATTTT. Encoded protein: CASSSGSLEDTQYF.